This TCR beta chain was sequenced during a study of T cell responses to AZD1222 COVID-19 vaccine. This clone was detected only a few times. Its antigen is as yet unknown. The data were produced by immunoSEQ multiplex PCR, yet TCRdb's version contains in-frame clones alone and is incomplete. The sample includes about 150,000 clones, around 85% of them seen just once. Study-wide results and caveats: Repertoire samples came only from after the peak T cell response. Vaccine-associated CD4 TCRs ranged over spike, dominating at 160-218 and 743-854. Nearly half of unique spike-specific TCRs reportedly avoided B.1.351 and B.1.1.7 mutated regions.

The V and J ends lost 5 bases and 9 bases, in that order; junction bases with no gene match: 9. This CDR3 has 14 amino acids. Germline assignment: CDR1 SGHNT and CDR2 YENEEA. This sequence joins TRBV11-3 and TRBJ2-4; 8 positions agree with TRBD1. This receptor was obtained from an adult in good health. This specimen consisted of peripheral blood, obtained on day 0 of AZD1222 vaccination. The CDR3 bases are TGTGCCAGCAGCCAACAGGGGGAGAGGGCCATTCAGTACTTC. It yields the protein CASSQQGERAIQYF.